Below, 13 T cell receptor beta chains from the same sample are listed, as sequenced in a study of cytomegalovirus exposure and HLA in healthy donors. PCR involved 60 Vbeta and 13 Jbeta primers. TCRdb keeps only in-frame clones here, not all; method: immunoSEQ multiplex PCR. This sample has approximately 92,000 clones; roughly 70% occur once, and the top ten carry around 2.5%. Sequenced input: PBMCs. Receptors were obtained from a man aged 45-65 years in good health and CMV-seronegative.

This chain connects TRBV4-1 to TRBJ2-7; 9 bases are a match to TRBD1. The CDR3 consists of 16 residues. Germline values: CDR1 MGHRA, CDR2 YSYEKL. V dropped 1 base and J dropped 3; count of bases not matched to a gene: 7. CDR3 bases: TGCGCCAGCAGCCAAGTTCGGGACAGGGAAAACTACGAGCAGTACTTC. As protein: CASSQVRDRENYEQYF.

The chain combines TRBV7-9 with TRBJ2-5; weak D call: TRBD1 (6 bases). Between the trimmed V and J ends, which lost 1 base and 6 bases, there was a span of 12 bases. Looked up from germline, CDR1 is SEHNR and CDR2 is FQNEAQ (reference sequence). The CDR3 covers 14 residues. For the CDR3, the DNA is TGTGCCAGCAGCTTAGATTTCCAGGGGAAGACCCAGTACTTC. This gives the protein CASSLDFQGKTQYF.

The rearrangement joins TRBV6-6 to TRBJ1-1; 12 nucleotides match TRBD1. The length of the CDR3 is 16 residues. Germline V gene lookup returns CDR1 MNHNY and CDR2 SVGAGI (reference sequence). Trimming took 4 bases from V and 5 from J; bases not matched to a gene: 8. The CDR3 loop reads CASSSGTGGKGTEAFF. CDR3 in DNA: TGTGCCAGCAGTTCCGGGACAGGGGGCAAGGGAACTGAAGCTTTCTTT.

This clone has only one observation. CDR3 in DNA: TGTGCCAGCCTTCTAGCGGGGACCTACGAGCAGTACGTC. Amino acids: CASLLAGTYEQYV. V gene TRBV6-5 combines with J gene TRBJ2-7, with 9 bases that match TRBD2. Germline lookup yields CDR1 MNHEY and CDR2 SVGAGI. The J segment lost 2 bases and the V segment lost 8 bases, leaving 4 bases of the junction unmatched. The CDR3 contains 13 residues.

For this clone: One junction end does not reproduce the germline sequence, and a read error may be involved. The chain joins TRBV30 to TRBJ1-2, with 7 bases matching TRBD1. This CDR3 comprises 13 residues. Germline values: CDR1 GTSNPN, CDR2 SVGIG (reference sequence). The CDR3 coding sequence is TGTGTCTGGGATGGACAGGTCGGGGGTGGCTACACCTTC. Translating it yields CVWDGQVGGGYTF.

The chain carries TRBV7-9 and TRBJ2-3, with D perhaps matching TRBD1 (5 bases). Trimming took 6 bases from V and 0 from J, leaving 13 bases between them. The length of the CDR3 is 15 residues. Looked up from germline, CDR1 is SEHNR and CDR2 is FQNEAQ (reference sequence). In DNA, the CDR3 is TGTGCCAGCAGACCAGCAGGGATTAGCACAGATACGCAGTATTTT. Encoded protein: CASRPAGISTDTQYF. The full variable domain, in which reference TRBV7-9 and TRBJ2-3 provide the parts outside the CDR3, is DTGVSQNPRHKITKRGQNVTFRCDPISEHNRLYWYRQTLGQGPEFLTYFQNEAQLEKSRLLSDRFSAERPKGSFSTLEIQRTEQGDSAMYLCASRPAGISTDTQYFGPGTRLTVL.

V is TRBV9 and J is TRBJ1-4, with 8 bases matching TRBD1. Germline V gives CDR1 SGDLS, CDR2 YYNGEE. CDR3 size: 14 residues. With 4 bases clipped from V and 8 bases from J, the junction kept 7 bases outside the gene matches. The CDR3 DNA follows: TGTGCCAGCAGCAAGGACAGGGTGTTCGAAAAACTGTTTTTT. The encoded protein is CASSKDRVFEKLFF. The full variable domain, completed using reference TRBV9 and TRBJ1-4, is DSGVTQTPKHLITATGQRVTLRCSPRSGDLSVYWYQQSLDQGLQFLIQYYNGEERAKGNILERFSAQQFPDLHSELNLSSLELGDSALYFCASSKDRVFEKLFFGSGTQLSVL.

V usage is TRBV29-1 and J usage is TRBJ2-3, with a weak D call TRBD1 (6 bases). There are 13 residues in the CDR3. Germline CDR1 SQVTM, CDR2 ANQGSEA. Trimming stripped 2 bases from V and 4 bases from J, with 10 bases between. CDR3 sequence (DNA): TGCAGCGTTGAAAGAGGGGGAGCAGATACGCAGTATTTT. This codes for CSVERGGADTQYF.

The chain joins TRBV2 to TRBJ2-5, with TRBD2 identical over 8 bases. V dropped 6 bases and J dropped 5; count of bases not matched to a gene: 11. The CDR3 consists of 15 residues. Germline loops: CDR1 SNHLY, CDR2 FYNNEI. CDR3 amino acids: CASSHYAQRGETQYF. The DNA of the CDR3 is TGTGCCAGCAGCCATTACGCCCAGCGGGGGGAGACCCAGTACTTC.

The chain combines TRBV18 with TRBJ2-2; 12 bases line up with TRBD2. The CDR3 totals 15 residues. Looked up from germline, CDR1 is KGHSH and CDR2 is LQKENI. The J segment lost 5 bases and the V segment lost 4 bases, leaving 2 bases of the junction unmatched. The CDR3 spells CASSRTSGKTGELFF. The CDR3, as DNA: TGTGCCAGCTCACGGACTAGCGGGAAGACCGGGGAGCTGTTTTTT.

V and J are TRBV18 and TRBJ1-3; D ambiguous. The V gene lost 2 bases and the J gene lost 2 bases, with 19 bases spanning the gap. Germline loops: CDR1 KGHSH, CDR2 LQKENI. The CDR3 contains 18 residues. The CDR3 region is CASSPYTGVGPTGNTIYF. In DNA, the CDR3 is TGTGCCAGCTCACCATACACGGGAGTAGGTCCTACTGGAAACACCATATATTTT.

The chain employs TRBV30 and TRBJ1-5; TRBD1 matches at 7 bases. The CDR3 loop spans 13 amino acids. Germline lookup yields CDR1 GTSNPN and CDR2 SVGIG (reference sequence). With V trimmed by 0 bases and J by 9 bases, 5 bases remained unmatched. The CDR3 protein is CAWSVTGLPPQHF. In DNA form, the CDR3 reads TGTGCCTGGAGTGTGACAGGGCTGCCGCCCCAGCATTTT.

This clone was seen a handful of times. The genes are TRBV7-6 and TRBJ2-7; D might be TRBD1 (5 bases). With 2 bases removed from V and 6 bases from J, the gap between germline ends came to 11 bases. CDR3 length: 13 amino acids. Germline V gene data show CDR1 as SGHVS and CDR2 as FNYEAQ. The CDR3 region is CASSLRSGLEQYV. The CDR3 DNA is TGTGCCAGCAGCTTAAGGTCAGGGCTCGAGCAGTACGTC.